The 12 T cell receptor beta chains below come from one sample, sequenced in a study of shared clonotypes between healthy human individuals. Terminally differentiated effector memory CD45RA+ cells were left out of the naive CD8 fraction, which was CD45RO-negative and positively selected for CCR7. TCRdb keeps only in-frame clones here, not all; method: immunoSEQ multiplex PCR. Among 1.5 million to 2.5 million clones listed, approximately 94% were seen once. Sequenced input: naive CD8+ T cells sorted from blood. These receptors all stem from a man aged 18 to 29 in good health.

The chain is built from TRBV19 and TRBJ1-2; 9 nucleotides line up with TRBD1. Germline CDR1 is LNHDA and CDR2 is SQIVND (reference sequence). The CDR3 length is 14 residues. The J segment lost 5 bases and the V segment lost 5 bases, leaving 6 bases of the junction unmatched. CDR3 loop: CASSYVGTGYGYTF. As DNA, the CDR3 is TGTGCCAGTAGTTACGTCGGGACAGGGTATGGCTACACCTTC.

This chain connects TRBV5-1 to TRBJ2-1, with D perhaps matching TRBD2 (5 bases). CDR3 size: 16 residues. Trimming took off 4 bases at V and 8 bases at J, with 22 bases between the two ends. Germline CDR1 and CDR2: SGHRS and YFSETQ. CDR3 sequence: CASSPPAIGERDEQFF. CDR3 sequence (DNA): TGCGCCAGCAGCCCCCCAGCGATTGGGGAGAGAGATGAGCAGTTCTTC.

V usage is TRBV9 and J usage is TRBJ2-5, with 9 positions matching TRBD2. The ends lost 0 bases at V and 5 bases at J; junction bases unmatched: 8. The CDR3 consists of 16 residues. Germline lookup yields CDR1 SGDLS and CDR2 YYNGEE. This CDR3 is CASSVGLAGWEETQYF. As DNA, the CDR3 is TGTGCCAGCAGCGTAGGGCTAGCGGGATGGGAGGAGACCCAGTACTTC.

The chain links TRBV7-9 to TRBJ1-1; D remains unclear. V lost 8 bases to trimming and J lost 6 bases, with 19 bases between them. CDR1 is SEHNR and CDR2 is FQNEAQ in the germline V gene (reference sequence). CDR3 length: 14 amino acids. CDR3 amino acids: CASLPARVGAEAFF. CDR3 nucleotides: TGTGCCAGCCTACCCGCGCGGGTTGGCGCTGAAGCTTTCTTT. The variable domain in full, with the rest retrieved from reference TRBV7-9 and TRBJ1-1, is DTGVSQNPRHKITKRGQNVTFRCDPISEHNRLYWYRQTLGQGPEFLTYFQNEAQLEKSRLLSDRFSAERPKGSFSTLEIQRTEQGDSAMYLCASLPARVGAEAFFGQGTRLTVV.

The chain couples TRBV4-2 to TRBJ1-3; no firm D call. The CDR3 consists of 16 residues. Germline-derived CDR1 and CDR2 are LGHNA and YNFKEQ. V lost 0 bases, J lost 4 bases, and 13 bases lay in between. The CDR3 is CASSQEFEGGGNTIYF. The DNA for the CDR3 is TGTGCCAGCAGCCAAGAATTCGAGGGAGGCGGAAACACCATATATTTT.

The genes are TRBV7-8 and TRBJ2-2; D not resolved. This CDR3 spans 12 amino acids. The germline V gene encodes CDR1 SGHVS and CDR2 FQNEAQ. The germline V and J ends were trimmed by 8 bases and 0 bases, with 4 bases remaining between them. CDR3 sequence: CASDPNTGELFF. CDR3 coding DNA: TGTGCCAGCGATCCGAACACCGGGGAGCTGTTTTTT.

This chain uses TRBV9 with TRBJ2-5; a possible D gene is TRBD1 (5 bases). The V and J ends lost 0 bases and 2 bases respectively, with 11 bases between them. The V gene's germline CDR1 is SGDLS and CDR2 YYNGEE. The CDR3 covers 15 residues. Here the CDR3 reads CASSVGTDIQETQYF. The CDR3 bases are TGTGCCAGCAGCGTAGGGACGGACATTCAAGAGACCCAGTACTTC. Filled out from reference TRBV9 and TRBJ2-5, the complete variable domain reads DSGVTQTPKHLITATGQRVTLRCSPRSGDLSVYWYQQSLDQGLQFLIQYYNGEERAKGNILERFSAQQFPDLHSELNLSSLELGDSALYFCASSVGTDIQETQYFGPGTRLLVL.

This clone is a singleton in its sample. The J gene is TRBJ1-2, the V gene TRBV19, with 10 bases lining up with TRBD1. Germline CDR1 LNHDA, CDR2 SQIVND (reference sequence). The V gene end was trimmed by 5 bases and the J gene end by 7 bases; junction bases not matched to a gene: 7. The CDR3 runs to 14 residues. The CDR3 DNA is TGTGCCAGTAGTGCTCCGGGACAGGGGCTTGGCTACACCTTC. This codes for CASSAPGQGLGYTF. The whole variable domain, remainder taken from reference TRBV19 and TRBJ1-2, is DGGITQSPKYLFRKEGQNVTLSCEQNLNHDAMYWYRQDPGQGLRLIYYSQIVNDFQKGDIAEGYSVSREKKESFPLTVTSAQKNPTAFYLCASSAPGQGLGYTFGSGTRLTVV.

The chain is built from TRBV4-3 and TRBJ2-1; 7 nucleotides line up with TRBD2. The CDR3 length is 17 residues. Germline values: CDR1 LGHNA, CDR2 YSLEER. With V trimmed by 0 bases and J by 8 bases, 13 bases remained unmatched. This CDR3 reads CASSQEFTGGPADEQFF. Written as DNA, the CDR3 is TGCGCCAGCAGCCAAGAGTTTACGGGAGGCCCGGCCGATGAGCAGTTCTTC.

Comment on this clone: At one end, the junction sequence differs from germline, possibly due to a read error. The DNA of the CDR3 is TGTGCCAGCGGCTTGGGCAGGAGCTCCTACGAGCAGTACTTC. This codes for CASGLGRSSYEQYF. This chain links TRBV5-4 with TRBJ2-7; D is undetermined. This CDR3 is built from 14 residues. Germline V lookup: CDR1 SGHNT, CDR2 YYREEE (reference sequence).

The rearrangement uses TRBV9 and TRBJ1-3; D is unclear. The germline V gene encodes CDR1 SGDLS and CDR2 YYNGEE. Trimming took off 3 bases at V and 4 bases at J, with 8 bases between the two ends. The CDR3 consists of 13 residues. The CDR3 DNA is TGTGCCAGCAGCGGGAGCATCGGAAACACCATATATTTT. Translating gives CASSGSIGNTIYF.

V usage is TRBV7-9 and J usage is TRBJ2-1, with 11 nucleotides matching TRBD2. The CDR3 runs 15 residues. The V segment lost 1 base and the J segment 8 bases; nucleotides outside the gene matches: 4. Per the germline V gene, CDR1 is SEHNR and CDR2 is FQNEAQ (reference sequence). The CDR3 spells CASSLVLAGDDEQFF. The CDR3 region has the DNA TGTGCCAGCAGCTTAGTACTAGCGGGGGACGATGAGCAGTTCTTC.